The 20 T cell receptor beta chains in this list originate from one sample, sequenced in a study of vaccination and CD4 T cells after COVID-19. The study sequenced cultured CD4+ T cell DNA using the Oncomine TCR Beta short-read assay. From the PCR reads, TCRdb called clonotypes with MiXCR, one entry per CDR3 protein. The table shows about 18,000 distinct CDR3 sequences, with about 42% occurring only once. As for treatment: roughly ten-day PBMC culture with coronavirus spike peptide pools or control peptides (ViraFEST assay). These receptors are not linked to any known antigen. The sample was CD4+ T cells from blood, cultured in vitro, taken before SARS-CoV-2 vaccination. The receptors originated from a human donor who received a COVID-19 vaccine.

The chain couples TRBV6-5 to TRBJ1-3, with TRBD1 identical over 8 bases. Trimming at V came to 0 bases and at J to 2 bases, leaving 3 bases not matched to a gene. Germline V gene lookup returns CDR1 MNHEY and CDR2 SVGAGI. This CDR3 has 16 residues. The CDR3 region has the DNA TGTGCCAGCAGTTACTCGGGCAGGGGGCCTGGAAACACCATATATTTT. It codes for CASSYSGRGPGNTIYF.

In nucleotides, the CDR3 is TGTGCCAGCAGCTTGCGGGGGAAGGAGAAGACCCAGTACTTC. Protein product: CASSLRGKEKTQYF. V gene TRBV21-1 combines with J gene TRBJ2-5; no DNA check was done on the table's D call, TRBD1. TRBV21-1 corresponds to a pseudogene. The CDR3 runs to 14 residues.

This clonotype has only a few counts. The chain recombines TRBV10-3 with TRBJ2-7; D is ambiguous. The CDR3 covers 11 residues. Deletions cut 6 bases from V and 6 bases from J, with 9 bases between. The germline V gene has CDR1 ENHRY and CDR2 SYGVKD. The CDR3 nucleotides are TGTGCCATCAGAAGTTCGGTCGAGCAGTACTTC. This sequence encodes CAIRSSVEQYF.

The chain combines TRBV1 with TRBJ1-2; the D call TRBD1 from the table was never checked on the DNA. TRBV1 is deemed a pseudogene. The CDR3 sequence is 15 residues long. For the CDR3, the DNA is TGCACCAGCAGCCCTCGACAGGTCTTCGGGATTGGCTACACCTTC. This gives the protein CTSSPRQVFGIGYTF.

The chain has TRBV5-1 and TRBJ2-3; D is unresolved. The V end lost 0 bases, the J end lost 2 bases, and 7 bases lay between the germline ends. The CDR3 runs 14 residues. Germline V gene sequence: CDR1 SGHRS, CDR2 YFSETQ. CDR3 DNA sequence: TGCGCCAGCAGCTTGGGTTTGTCCACAGATACGCAGTATTTT. Its protein is CASSLGLSTDTQYF.

This clonotype was counted a few times. The genes are TRBV7-2 and TRBJ2-1; 10 bases fit TRBD2. The trim removed 3 bases at V and 7 bases at J, leaving 6 bases unmatched. The CDR3 loop spans 15 amino acids. Germline V gene data show CDR1 as SGHTA and CDR2 as FQGNSA. The CDR3 bases are TGTGCCAGCAGCTTCAGCGGGGGGGGTCAAAATGAGCAGTTCTTC. The encoded protein is CASSFSGGGQNEQFF.

The chain joins TRBV19 to TRBJ1-5; TRBD1 agrees at 11 bases. Germline loops: CDR1 LNHDA, CDR2 SQIVND (reference sequence). V shed 10 bases, J shed 5 bases, and the junction held 7 bases outside the gene matches. The CDR3 extends over 14 amino acids. CDR3 residues: CATEKGQGDQPQHF. CDR3 nucleotide sequence: TGTGCCACCGAAAAGGGACAGGGGGATCAGCCCCAGCATTTT.

This chain joins TRBV7-9 and TRBJ1-4, with D unresolved. The V gene's germline CDR1 is SEHNR and CDR2 FQNEAQ (reference sequence). Trimming took 5 bases from V and 8 from J, leaving 15 bases between them. This CDR3 is 14 amino acids long. The CDR3 sequence is CASSPGWAGEKLFF. The CDR3 bases are TGTGCCAGCAGCCCGGGCTGGGCGGGAGAAAAACTGTTTTTT. The full variable domain, completed using reference TRBV7-9 and TRBJ1-4, is DTGVSQNPRHKITKRGQNVTFRCDPISEHNRLYWYRQTLGQGPEFLTYFQNEAQLEKSRLLSDRFSAERPKGSFSTLEIQRTEQGDSAMYLCASSPGWAGEKLFFGSGTQLSVL.

J is TRBJ2-5 and V is TRBV7-9; unclear D gene. The CDR3 extends over 15 amino acids. Between the trimmed V and J ends, which lost 2 bases and 5 bases, there was a span of 15 bases. Per germline, CDR1 SEHNR and CDR2 FQNEAQ (reference sequence). The CDR3 reads CASSLWLGSRETQYF. The CDR3 DNA sequence: TGTGCCAGCAGCTTATGGCTGGGGTCGCGGGAGACCCAGTACTTC. Full variable domain (outside the CDR3, taken from reference TRBV7-9 and TRBJ2-5): DTGVSQNPRHKITKRGQNVTFRCDPISEHNRLYWYRQTLGQGPEFLTYFQNEAQLEKSRLLSDRFSAERPKGSFSTLEIQRTEQGDSAMYLCASSLWLGSRETQYFGPGTRLLVL.

This clonotype was seen more than once but under ten times. The chain links TRBV24-1 to TRBJ1-3; D gene ambiguous. Trimming left V 5 bases short and J 0 bases short, with 10 bases between. This CDR3 spans 15 amino acids. Germline CDR1 is KGHDR and CDR2 is SFDVKD. CDR3 nucleotides: TGTGCCACCAGTGCTGGGCGGGCCTCTGGAAACACCATATATTTT. Amino acid sequence: CATSAGRASGNTIYF.

The V gene is TRBV6-1, the J gene TRBJ1-2; 7 bases are shared with TRBD1. The length of the CDR3 is 16 residues. J was trimmed by 3 bases and V by 6 bases; bases with no gene match: 13. Germline values: CDR1 MNHNS, CDR2 SASEGT. DNA for the CDR3: TGTGCCAGCAGCCTAAGGGGACAGCGAAACCACTATGGCTACACCTTC. Translated: CASSLRGQRNHYGYTF.

This clonotype was found a few times. The chain is built from TRBV7-3 and TRBJ2-2; a weak D match, TRBD1 (6 bases). Germline CDR1 and CDR2: SGHTA and FQGTGA. The ends were cut back, 5 bases at V and 5 bases at J, with 15 bases in the middle. The CDR3 contains 15 residues. CDR3 sequence reads: CASSTQGFGTGELFF. CDR3 DNA sequence: TGTGCCAGCAGCACCCAGGGGTTTGGGACCGGGGAGCTGTTTTTT.

As DNA, the CDR3 is TGCGCCAGCAGTGAGCTCGTTCAAAGCACAGATACGCAGTATTTT. It encodes CASSELVQSTDTQYF. The chain has TRBV10-2 and TRBJ2-3; D not resolved. The CDR3 extends over 15 amino acids. The germline gives CDR1 WSHSY, CDR2 SAAADI. Trimming left V 2 bases short and J 0 bases short, with 9 bases between.

CDR3 coding DNA: TGTGCCAGCAGCCAAGATAACGGATTCTCTGGAAACACCATATATTTT. Translating it yields CASSQDNGFSGNTIYF. V usage is TRBV4-2 and J usage is TRBJ1-3; D remains unclear. V was pared by 0 bases and J by 0 bases, with 9 bases between. CDR1 is LGHNA, CDR2 YNFKEQ, per germline. The length of the CDR3 is 16 residues.

V usage is TRBV5-1 and J usage is TRBJ2-7, with D tentatively TRBD2 (6 bases). Trimming removed 4 bases from V and 2 bases from J, with 19 bases in between. The CDR3 sequence is 16 residues long. Germline V gene sequence: CDR1 SGHRS, CDR2 YFSETQ. The CDR3 DNA reads as TGCGCCAGCAGCCGAGGGACGGGGGTTTTAACCTACGAGCAGTACTTC. Translating gives CASSRGTGVLTYEQYF.

The J gene is TRBJ2-7, the V gene TRBV11-2, with a possible D match to TRBD1 (6 bases). The CDR3 runs to 15 residues. Trimming cost V 1 base and J 0 bases, with 10 bases left between them. Germline CDR1 SGHAT, CDR2 FQNNGV. CDR3: CASSLVATGSYEQYF. In nucleotides, the CDR3 is TGTGCCAGCAGCTTAGTCGCGACAGGCTCCTACGAGCAGTACTTC.

This chain uses TRBV20-1 with TRBJ1-3; D not resolved. CDR3 length: 17 amino acids. Per germline, CDR1 DFQATT and CDR2 SNEGSKA (reference sequence). V lost 5 bases and J 3 bases, leaving 23 bases between the germline ends. In nucleotides, the CDR3 is TGCAGTGCTTGGCGGCGGTCTAGAGGGTTGAGTGGAAACACCATATATTTT. Translation: CSAWRRSRGLSGNTIYF.

J is TRBJ2-7 and V is TRBV19; D tentatively reads TRBD1 or TRBD2 (5 bases each). The CDR3 spans 13 residues. Trimming took 3 bases from V and 2 from J, leaving 8 bases between them. Germline-derived CDR1 and CDR2 are LNHDA and SQIVND (reference sequence). The CDR3 loop is CASSMQGAYEQYF. The CDR3 coding sequence is TGTGCCAGTAGTATGCAGGGAGCCTACGAGCAGTACTTC.

The chain uses TRBV7-9 and TRBJ1-3; 7 bases line up with TRBD1. The germline V gene has CDR1 SEHNR and CDR2 FQNEAQ (reference sequence). J lost 4 bases, V lost 5 bases, and 8 bases had no gene match. This CDR3 is built from 15 residues. CDR3 in DNA: TGTGCCAGCAGCCGCCGACAGGGTTACGGAAACACCATATATTTT. Translation: CASSRRQGYGNTIYF.

The CDR3 nucleotides are TGCAGTGCTAGAGCCGGACCGCCAGGGTTATACGAGCAGTACTTC. Encoded protein: CSARAGPPGLYEQYF. The chain recombines TRBV20-1 with TRBJ2-7, with D perhaps TRBD1 (5 bases). V was pared by 1 base and J by 4 bases, with 17 bases between. The V gene's germline CDR1 is DFQATT and CDR2 SNEGSKA (reference sequence). The CDR3 is made up of 15 amino acids.